This is a list of T cell receptor beta chains from one sample in a study of CD8 T cells in Susac syndrome. TCRdb reprocessed the immunoSEQ multiplex PCR reads via MiXCR and lists one record per CDR3 protein. Among about 130,000 distinct CDR3 sequences, nearly 95% were seen once, and the ten largest hold around 0.12%. Sample: CD4+ T cells from PBMCs. The receptors stem from a human donor in good health. Each CDR3 is given with its conserved first and last residue. Fields, in order: clone size, D gene, J gene, V gene, CDR3 DNA, CDR3 protein. The D gene is left open where the match is weak. A row's size may be missing; if present it is once, few, many or a size class.

>-|-|TRBJ1-1|TRBV7-2
TGTGCCAGCAGCTTAGCGAGGGAGGGGACTGAAGCTTTCTTT
CASSLAREGTEAFF
>-|-|TRBJ1-2|TRBV7-2
TGTGCCAGCAGCCTAACTTTACTAGGGGGCTACACCTTC
CASSLTLLGGYTF
>-|TRBD1|TRBJ2-7|TRBV6-5
TGTGCCAGCAGTTACGCCCTGGGACAGACCTACGAGCAGTACTTC
CASSYALGQTYEQYF
>-|-|TRBJ2-3|TRBV7-9
TGTGCCAGCAGCTTAGTTCCGGGAACAGATACGCAGTATTTT
CASSLVPGTDTQYF
>-|TRBD2|TRBJ2-5|TRBV5-1
TGCGCCAGCACAAAGGCCAGCGGGGGAGAGACCCAGTACTTC
CASTKASGGETQYF
>-|TRBD1|TRBJ2-1|TRBV5-1
TGCGCCAGCAGCCCCGGGACAGGGGGGGAGAATGAGCAGTTCTTC
CASSPGTGGENEQFF
>-|-|TRBJ1-1|TRBV30
TGTGCCTGGGCCCTAGGGGTGGTCATTAAGGAAGCTTTCTTT
CAWALGVVIKEAFF
>-|-|TRBJ2-5|TRBV12-3/TRBV12-4
TGTGCCAGCGGAATGACTAGCCAAGAGACCCAGTACTTC
CASGMTSQETQYF
>-|TRBD2|TRBJ2-1|TRBV14
TGTGCCAGCAGCCAAGATCTGCGGGAGCAGAATGAGCAGTTCTTC
CASSQDLREQNEQFF
>-|TRBD1|TRBJ2-2|TRBV28
TGTGCCACCTGGGACAGGGAAAGGACCGGGGAGCTGTTTTTT
CATWDRERTGELFF
>-|TRBD1|TRBJ2-3|TRBV18
TGTGCCAGCTCACCCGGACAGGGGGGAGATACACAGTATTTT
CASSPGQGGDTQYF
>-|TRBD2|TRBJ2-7|TRBV5-1
TGCGCCAGCAGCTTGGCAACTAGCGGGAGGATCAGCTACGAGCAGTACTTC
CASSLATSGRISYEQYF
>-|-|TRBJ2-4|TRBV18
TGTGCCAGCTCACCCCGGACAGTTCTAGCCAAAAACATTCAGTACTTC
CASSPRTVLAKNIQYF
>-|-|TRBJ2-7|TRBV29-1
TGCAGCGCCTCGGGGCGCTTCTCCTACGAGCAGTACTTC
CSASGRFSYEQYF
>-|-|TRBJ2-7|TRBV15
TGTGCCACCAGCGGAGACCTTAGGAGAACTAATGAGCAGTACTTC
CATSGDLRRTNEQYF
>-|-|TRBJ2-3|TRBV7-2
TGTGCCAGCAGCTTTGGACTACTCACAGATACGCAGTATTTT
CASSFGLLTDTQYF
>-|-|TRBJ1-2|TRBV2
TGTGCCAGCAGTCAATCCAGGGGACTAAGGAACTATGGCTACACCTTC
CASSQSRGLRNYGYTF
>-|-|TRBJ1-1|TRBV29-1
TGCAGCGTTGGTGCGCGTAACACTGAAGCTTTCTTT
CSVGARNTEAFF
>-|-|TRBJ2-5|TRBV28
TGTGCCAGCAGCCAGGCACCGTACCAAGAGACCCAGTACTTC
CASSQAPYQETQYF
>-|-|TRBJ2-7|TRBV29-1
TGCAGCGTTGTTAACCGGCGCACCTACGAGCAGTACTTC
CSVVNRRTYEQYF
>-|-|TRBJ1-4|TRBV29-1
TGCAGCGTTGCCTCACTCGGGGTAGGCGAAAAACTGTTTTTT
CSVASLGVGEKLFF
>-|-|TRBJ2-1|TRBV19
TGTGCCAGTATGGACGTTATCAATGAGCAGTTCTTC
CASMDVINEQFF
>once|TRBD2|TRBJ2-7|TRBV28
TGTGCCAGCAGTTTGAGGCTAGCGGGACAGTACTTC
CASSLRLAGQYF
>-|-|TRBJ1-2|TRBV20-1
TGCAGTGCTAGAGAACCTTCGACAGGCCCATCCTTTGGCTACACCTTC
CSAREPSTGPSFGYTF
>few|-|TRBJ2-7|TRBV12-3/TRBV12-4
TGTGCCAGCAGTTTCCTACAGGGTTACGAGCAGTACTTC
CASSFLQGYEQYF
>-|-|TRBJ1-5|TRBV12-3/TRBV12-4
TGTGCCAGCAGTTTACTTGGGGCGCAAGGTCAGCCCCAGCATTTT
CASSLLGAQGQPQHF
>-|TRBD1|TRBJ2-1|TRBV20-1
TGCAGTGCCCACCGGGACAGGGCTTTGGATGAGCAGTTCTTC
CSAHRDRALDEQFF
>-|-|TRBJ1-2|TRBV7-9
TGTGCCAGCAGCTCGACAGTGTATGGCTACACCTTC
CASSSTVYGYTF
>few|TRBD1|TRBJ1-2|TRBV6-5
TGTGCCAGCAGTTACGGGGGGACAGCACTTAACTATGGCTACACCTTC
CASSYGGTALNYGYTF
>-|-|TRBJ2-2|TRBV12-3/TRBV12-4
TGTGCCAGCAGACTCTCTTTGGACACCGGGGAGCTGTTTTTT
CASRLSLDTGELFF
>-|TRBD1|TRBJ1-3|TRBV29-1
TGCAGCGTTGAAGATCGATACAGGGGGCTTGGAAACACCATATATTTT
CSVEDRYRGLGNTIYF
>-|-|TRBJ2-7|TRBV5-1
TGCGCCAGCAGCCGAGGGACCGGCTACGAGCAGTACTTC
CASSRGTGYEQYF
>-|TRBD1|TRBJ2-2|TRBV19
TGTGCCAGTCAAGACAGGGCCGGGACCGGGGAGCTGTTTTTT
CASQDRAGTGELFF
>-|-|TRBJ2-7|TRBV6-5
TGTGCCAGCAGTTACTCCACAGGTCCCTCCTACGAGCAGTACTTC
CASSYSTGPSYEQYF
>-|-|TRBJ2-3|TRBV29-1
TGCAGCACCTTCACAGATACGCAGTATTTT
CSTFTDTQYF
>-|-|TRBJ2-5|TRBV12-3/TRBV12-4
TGTGCCAGCAGTCCCTCACCAGAGGCCCAGTACTTC
CASSPSPEAQYF
>once|-|TRBJ2-5|TRBV29-1
TGCAGCGTTGAAGTTACAAGAAGCGACCAGTACTTC
CSVEVTRSDQYF
>-|TRBD2|TRBJ2-5|TRBV5-4
TGTGCCAGCAGCTTGAAGCTAGCGGAAGAGACCCAGTACTTC
CASSLKLAEETQYF
>once|-|TRBJ2-6|TRBV12-3/TRBV12-4
TGTGCCAGCAGTTTAGGGTACCCTGGGGCCAACGTCCTGACTTTC
CASSLGYPGANVLTF
>few|TRBD1|TRBJ2-7|TRBV29-1
TGCAGCGTGGGGGGGACAGGGAACTACGAGCAGTACTTC
CSVGGTGNYEQYF
>-|-|TRBJ2-7|TRBV11-2
TGTGCCAGCAGCAACCAGGGGGGCCACGAGCAGTACTTC
CASSNQGGHEQYF
>-|-|TRBJ1-4|TRBV30
TGTGCCTGGAGTACCTTGGGTTCTAATGAAAAACTGTTTTTT
CAWSTLGSNEKLFF
>-|TRBD1|TRBJ2-5|TRBV28
TGTGCCAGCAGTTACGCGGGACAGGGAGGGGAGGAGACCCAGTACTTC
CASSYAGQGGEETQYF
>-|-|TRBJ1-2|TRBV24-1
TGTGCCACCAGTGATCGAGGCCGGGACTATGGCTACACCTTC
CATSDRGRDYGYTF
>-|TRBD1|TRBJ2-7|TRBV6-6
TGTGCCAGCAGTGGGGACAGAACCTACGAGCAGTACTTC
CASSGDRTYEQYF
>-|TRBD1|TRBJ1-1|TRBV3-1
TGTGCCAGCAGCCAAGAGACAGGGCCTGAAGCTTTCTTT
CASSQETGPEAFF
>once|-|TRBJ1-5|TRBV19
TGTGCCAGTAGTGGGAGGATAAATCAGCCCCAGCATTTT
CASSGRINQPQHF
>-|-|TRBJ2-1|TRBV3-1
TGTGCCAGCAGCCAGCGGCAGGCTGGGAATGAGCAGTTCTTC
CASSQRQAGNEQFF
>-|TRBD1|TRBJ1-2|TRBV29-1
TGCAGCGTTGAAGATAGACAGGGAGGAGGCTACACCTTC
CSVEDRQGGGYTF
>-|-|TRBJ1-1|TRBV27
TGTGCCAGCAGCAGGTGGGGAGTTGAAGCTTTCTTT
CASSRWGVEAFF
>-|TRBD2|TRBJ2-1|TRBV4-1
TGCGCCAGCCGTAGCGGGAACGTCTACAATGAGCAGTTCTTC
CASRSGNVYNEQFF
>few|-|TRBJ2-7|TRBV3-1
TGTGCCAGCAGCCAAGATCGGGACTCTTACGAGCAGTACTTC
CASSQDRDSYEQYF
>-|-|TRBJ1-5|TRBV3-1
TGTGCCAGCAGCCAAGAGAGTGCGAAACAGCCCCAGCATTTT
CASSQESAKQPQHF
>-|-|TRBJ1-2|TRBV23-1
TGCGCCAGCAAGCAGGTCTATGGCTACACCTTC
CASKQVYGYTF
>-|TRBD1|TRBJ2-7|TRBV27
TGTGCCAGCAGACGCGACAGGGTATCATCCCACGAGCAGTACTTC
CASRRDRVSSHEQYF
>-|-|TRBJ2-3|TRBV3-1
TGTGCCAGCAGACGAGAAAATAGGCAGTATTTT
CASRRENRQYF